These T cell receptor beta chains were read from a single sample in a study of cytomegalovirus exposure and HLA in healthy donors. Clones were sequenced by immunoSEQ multiplex PCR, and TCRdb holds only the in-frame ones, with some missing. Of some 90,000 clones in the sample, more than 70% are singletons; the top ten hold about 3%. The sample comprised PBMCs. These receptors all come from a man in his forties in good health and CMV-seronegative. Each CDR3 is given with its conserved first and last residue. The D gene is left open where the match is weak. Clone size is shown for a subset of rows, as once, few, many or a class of expanded clone.

TRBJ2-2 | TRBD2 | TRBV14 | NA | TGTGCCAGCAGCCACGTGACTAGCGGGATTACGAACACCGGGGAGCTGTTTTTT | CASSHVTSGITNTGELFF
TRBJ1-2 | NA | TRBV4-3 | NA | TGCGCCAGCAGCCAATCCGGACAGCCTTACACCTTC | CASSQSGQPYTF
TRBJ2-3 | NA | TRBV19 | few | TGTGCCAGTAGCTCAGGGGGGACAGATACGCAGTATTTT | CASSSGGTDTQYF
TRBJ2-7 | TRBD1 | TRBV6-6 | NA | TGTGCCAGCAGCTCGGGACAGGGAGGCGAGCAGTACTTC | CASSSGQGGEQYF
TRBJ1-1 | NA | TRBV10-3 | few | TGTGCCATCTCGTTAGGCGGGTTCTCCGGCGAAGCTTTCTTT | CAISLGGFSGEAFF
TRBJ1-6 | NA | TRBV6-5 | NA | TGTGCCAGCAGACCCCCAGCAGGGTTGAATTCACCCCTCCACTTT | CASRPPAGLNSPLHF
TRBJ2-2 | TRBD2 | TRBV5-6 | NA | TGTGCCAGCAGCTTGTCAGGGCGGGGGTACACCGGGGAGCTGTTTTTT | CASSLSGRGYTGELFF
TRBJ2-1 | TRBD2 | TRBV9 | few | TGTGCCAGCAGCGTAGTTCCCCTAGCGGGGGGGATCATATCCTACAATGAGCAGTTCTTC | CASSVVPLAGGIISYNEQFF
TRBJ1-6 | NA | TRBV2 | NA | TGTGCCAGCAAGTATACAGAAGGTAATCCACCCCTCCACTTT | CASKYTEGNPPLHF
TRBJ1-2 | NA | TRBV5-1 | once | TGCGCCAGCAGCTTGGGGCAGGCCTCTCCTGATGGCTACACCTTC | CASSLGQASPDGYTF
TRBJ2-3 | TRBD2 | TRBV7-7 | NA | TGTGCCAGCAGCTTAGCCCCGGGGGGGCCGGTTACGCAGTATTTT | CASSLAPGGPVTQYF
TRBJ2-7 | TRBD1 | TRBV5-6 | NA | TGTGCCAGCAGCTTCGGGACAGGGGGCTACGAGCAGTACTTC | CASSFGTGGYEQYF
TRBJ1-1 | NA | TRBV10-3 | once | TGTGCCATCAGGACCCCACGAGGGAGGGGCTCGATGAACACTGAAGCTTTCTTT | CAIRTPRGRGSMNTEAFF
TRBJ1-1 | TRBD1 | TRBV30 | NA | TGTGCCTGGCAGTCAGGGACAGGGTACACTGAAGCTTTCTTT | CAWQSGTGYTEAFF
TRBJ2-7 | TRBD1 | TRBV2 | NA | TGTGCCAGCAGTGTTGGACAGGGGAACTTCTACGAGCAGTACTTC | CASSVGQGNFYEQYF
TRBJ1-6 | TRBD1 | TRBV7-6 | NA | TGTGCCAGCGGCCGACAGGGGGCGAGATCACCCCTCCACTTT | CASGRQGARSPLHF
TRBJ1-2 | NA | TRBV5-4 | NA | TGTGCCAGCAGCCCCGCCAGCCTCCAGGGTTTC | CASSPASLQGF
TRBJ1-2 | NA | TRBV7-9 | NA | TGTGCCAGCAGTTCGACTTCTAACTATGGCTACACCTTC | CASSSTSNYGYTF
TRBJ1-2 | NA | TRBV6-6 | NA | TGTGCCTCCAGAGGCGGGGCTCGGATAAATGGCTACACCTTC | CASRGGARINGYTF
TRBJ2-7 | TRBD2 | TRBV9 | medium-sized | TGTGCCAGCAGCCCTAGCGGGGCCCCCTACGAGCAGTACTTC | CASSPSGAPYEQYF
TRBJ2-5 | NA | TRBV2 | few | TGTGCCAGCAGATCATACAGGGCAGGGGAGACCCAGTACTTC | CASRSYRAGETQYF
TRBJ1-2 | TRBD1 | TRBV4-1 | NA | TGCGCCAGCAGCCAAAGGGGGACAGGGGGTGGCTACACCTTC | CASSQRGTGGGYTF
TRBJ1-6 | TRBD1 | TRBV6-5 | once | TGTGCCAGCAGTTACTCGGAGGACAGGGGTAATTCACCCCTCCACTTT | CASSYSEDRGNSPLHF
TRBJ2-3 | TRBD2 | TRBV5-1 | NA | TGCGCCAGCAGCTTGGGGGGGACTAGCGCGGGAGATACACAGTATTTT | CASSLGGTSAGDTQYF
TRBJ2-1 | NA | TRBV15 | NA | TGTGCCACCAGCAGAGGCCTCGGTGAGCAGTTCTTC | CATSRGLGEQFF
TRBJ2-3 | TRBD2 | TRBV4-3 | NA | TGCGCCAGCAGCCCTCAGCGGGGGGGCTCAGATACGCAGTATTTT | CASSPQRGGSDTQYF
TRBJ2-7 | NA | TRBV9 | NA | TGTGCCAGCAGCGAGGGCGCAGGGGGGATCTACGAGCAGTACTTC | CASSEGAGGIYEQYF
TRBJ1-6 | TRBD1 | TRBV7-9 | few | TGTGCCAGCAGCGGGACAGTTGGATATAATTCACCCCTCCACTTT | CASSGTVGYNSPLHF
TRBJ1-1 | NA | TRBV19 | NA | TGTGCCAGCTCCACTGGGAACACTGAAGCTTTCTTT | CASSTGNTEAFF
TRBJ2-7 | NA | TRBV11-2 | NA | TGTGCCAGCAGCTTACAATATGAGAGTCTCGTCCGCGAGCAGTACTTC | CASSLQYESLVREQYF
TRBJ1-6 | TRBD1 | TRBV4-1 | few | TGCGCCAGCAGCCAATGGGACAGGGTGAATTCACCCCTCCACTTT | CASSQWDRVNSPLHF
TRBJ2-1 | NA | TRBV29-1 | NA | TGCAGCGGGGACAAGAGGGTAAATGAGCAGTTCTTC | CSGDKRVNEQFF
TRBJ1-3 | TRBD1 | TRBV4-2 | NA | TGTGCCAGCAGCCAACTCGGGGACAGCCGGGGCACCATATATTTT | CASSQLGDSRGTIYF
TRBJ1-4 | NA | TRBV5-3 | NA | TGTGCCAGAACCGATTGGTCGCGCAATGAAAAACTGTTTTTT | CARTDWSRNEKLFF
TRBJ1-4 | NA | TRBV6-5 | NA | TGTGCCAGCAGTTTCACCTACAGTGCAACTAATGAAAAACTGTTTTTT | CASSFTYSATNEKLFF
TRBJ2-1 | TRBD1 | TRBV5-4 | NA | TGTGCCAGCAGCTTGGCCGACAGGGTTAATGAGCAGTTCTTC | CASSLADRVNEQFF
TRBJ1-1 | NA | TRBV9 | NA | TGTGCCAGCAGCGTAGCCACAGGGCGTGAAGCTTTCTTT | CASSVATGREAFF
TRBJ2-3 | NA | TRBV6-1 | few | TGTGCCAGCAGTGAACCATGGGGGCCCGGAGCTAGCACAGATACGCAGTATTTT | CASSEPWGPGASTDTQYF
TRBJ2-5 | TRBD1 | TRBV4-3 | NA | TGCGCCAGCAGCCTCCGACCAGGGGGCGAGGAGACCCAGTACTTC | CASSLRPGGEETQYF
TRBJ2-3 | NA | TRBV7-9 | NA | TGTGCCAGCAGCTTGACAGAAGTTAGCACAGATACGCAGTATTTT | CASSLTEVSTDTQYF
TRBJ1-3 | TRBD1 | TRBV6-1 | NA | TGTGCCAGCAGTGCTGGCTGGGACAGGGCATCGGGTGACACCATATATTTT | CASSAGWDRASGDTIYF
TRBJ1-1 | NA | TRBV7-3 | NA | TGTGCCAGCAGCTTTGAATCGGCTGAAGCTTTCTTT | CASSFESAEAFF
TRBJ1-1 | NA | TRBV19 | NA | TGTGCCAGTATATTGAACACTGAAGCTTTCTTT | CASILNTEAFF
TRBJ2-5 | NA | TRBV18 | NA | TGTGCCAGCTCACCAATGAGTAGGGGCCAACAAGAGACCCAGTACTTC | CASSPMSRGQQETQYF
TRBJ2-1 | NA | TRBV7-3 | NA | TGTGCCAGCAGCTTAACTAGCCCCTCGCAGGGGGGCTCCTACAATGAGCAGTTCTTC | CASSLTSPSQGGSYNEQFF
TRBJ2-7 | TRBD2 | TRBV29-1 | few | TGCAGCGTTGTGCCTAGCGGGGAGTACGAGCAGTACTTC | CSVVPSGEYEQYF
TRBJ2-1 | TRBD2 | TRBV11-3 | NA | TGTGCCAGCAGTGCAACGGGACTAACGGGGGATGAGCAGTTCTTC | CASSATGLTGDEQFF
TRBJ2-2 | TRBD1 | TRBV7-2 | NA | TGTGCCAGCAGCTCGTACAGGGGGAGTAGAACCGGGGAGCTGTTTTTT | CASSSYRGSRTGELFF
TRBJ2-5 | NA | TRBV7-2 | NA | TGTGCCAGCAGCTTAATCCAGGGGGCGGGGGAGGCCCAGTACTTC | CASSLIQGAGEAQYF
TRBJ1-4 | NA | TRBV28 | NA | TGTGCCAGCAGCATACCCGGTAATAACGAAAAACTGTTTTTT | CASSIPGNNEKLFF